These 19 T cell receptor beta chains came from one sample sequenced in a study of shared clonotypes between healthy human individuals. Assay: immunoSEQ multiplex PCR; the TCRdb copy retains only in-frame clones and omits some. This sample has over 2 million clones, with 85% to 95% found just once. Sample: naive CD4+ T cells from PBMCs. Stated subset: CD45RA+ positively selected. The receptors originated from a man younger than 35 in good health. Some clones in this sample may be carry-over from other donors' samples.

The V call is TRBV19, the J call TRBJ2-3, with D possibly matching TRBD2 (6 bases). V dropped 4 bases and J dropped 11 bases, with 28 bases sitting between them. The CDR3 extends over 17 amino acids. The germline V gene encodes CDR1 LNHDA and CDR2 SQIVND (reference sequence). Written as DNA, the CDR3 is TGTGCCAGTAGTAGTCCTTCGGCGGGGCTCCGCCGGGCTGGGCAGTATTTT. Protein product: CASSSPSAGLRRAGQYF.

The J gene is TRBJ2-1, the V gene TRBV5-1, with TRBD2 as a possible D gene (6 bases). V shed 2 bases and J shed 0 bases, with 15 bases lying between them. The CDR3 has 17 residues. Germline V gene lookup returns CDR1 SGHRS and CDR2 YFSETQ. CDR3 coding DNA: TGCGCCAGCAGCTTAGGTCAAAGCGGGCCCTCCTACAATGAGCAGTTCTTC. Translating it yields CASSLGQSGPSYNEQFF.

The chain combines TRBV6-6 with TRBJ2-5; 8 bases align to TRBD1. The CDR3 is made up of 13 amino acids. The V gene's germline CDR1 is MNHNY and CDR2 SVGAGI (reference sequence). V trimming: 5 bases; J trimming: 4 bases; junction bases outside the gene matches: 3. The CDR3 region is CASSLRGRETQYF. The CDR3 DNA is TGTGCCAGCAGTCTCAGGGGGCGAGAGACCCAGTACTTC.

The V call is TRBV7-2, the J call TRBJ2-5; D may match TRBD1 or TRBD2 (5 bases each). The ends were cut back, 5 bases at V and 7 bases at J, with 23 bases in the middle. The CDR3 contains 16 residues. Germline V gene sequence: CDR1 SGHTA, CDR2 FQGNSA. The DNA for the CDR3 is TGTGCCAGCAGCCAAGCCCGGGACGCCCCCCTTCGGACCCAGTACTTC. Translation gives CASSQARDAPLRTQYF. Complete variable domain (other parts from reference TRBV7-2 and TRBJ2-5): GAGVSQSPSNKVTEKGKDVELRCDPISGHTALYWYRQSLGQGLEFLIYFQGNSAPDKSGLPSDRFSAERTGGSVSTLTIQRTQQEDSAVYLCASSQARDAPLRTQYFGPGTRLLVL.

The CDR3 nucleotides read TGCGCCAGCAGTGGAATTCGGGGGAGCTCCTACAATGAGCAGTTCTTC. Translated: CASSGIRGSSYNEQFF. The chain carries TRBV10-1 and TRBJ2-1; TRBD2 might be the D (6 bases). CDR3 length equals 16 residues. Germline V gene data show CDR1 as WNHNN and CDR2 as SYGVQD (reference sequence). The V gene lost 4 bases and the J gene lost 0 bases, with 13 bases spanning the gap.

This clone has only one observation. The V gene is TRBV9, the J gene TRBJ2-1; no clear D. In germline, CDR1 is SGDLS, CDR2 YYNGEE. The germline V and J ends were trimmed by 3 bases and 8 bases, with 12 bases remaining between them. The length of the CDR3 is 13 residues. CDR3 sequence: CASSGGGVYEQFF. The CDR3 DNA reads TGTGCCAGCAGCGGGGGTGGGGTGTATGAGCAGTTCTTC.

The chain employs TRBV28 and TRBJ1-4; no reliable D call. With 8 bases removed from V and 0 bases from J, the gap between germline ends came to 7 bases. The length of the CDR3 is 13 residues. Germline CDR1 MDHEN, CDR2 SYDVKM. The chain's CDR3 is CASGIATNEKLFF. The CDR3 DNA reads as TGTGCCAGCGGGATCGCAACTAATGAAAAACTGTTTTTT.

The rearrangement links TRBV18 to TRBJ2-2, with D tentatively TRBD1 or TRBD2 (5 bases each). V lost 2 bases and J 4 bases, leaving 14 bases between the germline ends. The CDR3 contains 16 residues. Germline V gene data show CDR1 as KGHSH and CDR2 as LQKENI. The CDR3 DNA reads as TGTGCCAGCTCACCAATGGTGGCCGGGACCACCGGGGAGCTGTTTTTT. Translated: CASSPMVAGTTGELFF.

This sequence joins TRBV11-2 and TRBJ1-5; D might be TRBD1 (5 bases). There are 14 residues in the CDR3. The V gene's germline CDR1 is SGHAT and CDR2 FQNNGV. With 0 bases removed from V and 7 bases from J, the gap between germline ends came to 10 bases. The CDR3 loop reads CASSLDRAWQPQHF. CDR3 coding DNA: TGTGCCAGCAGCTTAGACAGGGCGTGGCAGCCCCAGCATTTT.

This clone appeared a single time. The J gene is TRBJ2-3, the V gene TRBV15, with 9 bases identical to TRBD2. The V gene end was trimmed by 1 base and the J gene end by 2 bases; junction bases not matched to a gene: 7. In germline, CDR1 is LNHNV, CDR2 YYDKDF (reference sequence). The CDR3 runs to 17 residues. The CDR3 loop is CATSRVEGLAVTDTQYF. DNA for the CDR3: TGTGCCACCAGCAGAGTGGAGGGACTAGCCGTCACAGATACGCAGTATTTT.

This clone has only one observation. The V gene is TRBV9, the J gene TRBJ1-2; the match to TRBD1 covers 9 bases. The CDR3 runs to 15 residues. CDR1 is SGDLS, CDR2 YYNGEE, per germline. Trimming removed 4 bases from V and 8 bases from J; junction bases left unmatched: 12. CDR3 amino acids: CASSSSTGGQLGYTF. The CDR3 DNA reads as TGTGCCAGCAGCTCGAGTACAGGGGGCCAGTTGGGCTACACCTTC.

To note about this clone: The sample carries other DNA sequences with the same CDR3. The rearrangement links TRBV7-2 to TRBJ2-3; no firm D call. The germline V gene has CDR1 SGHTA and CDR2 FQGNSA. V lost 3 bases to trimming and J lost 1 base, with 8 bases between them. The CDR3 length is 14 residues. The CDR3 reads CASSLKGGTDTQYF. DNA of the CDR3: TGTGCCAGCAGCTTGAAGGGTGGCACAGATACGCAGTATTTT.

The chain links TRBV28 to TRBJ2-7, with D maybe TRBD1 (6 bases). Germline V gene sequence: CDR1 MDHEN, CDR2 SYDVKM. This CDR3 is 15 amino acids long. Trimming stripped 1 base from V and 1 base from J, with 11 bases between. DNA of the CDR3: TGTGCCAGCAGTTTATTTTTGGACAGTTCCTACGAGCAGTACTTC. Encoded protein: CASSLFLDSSYEQYF.

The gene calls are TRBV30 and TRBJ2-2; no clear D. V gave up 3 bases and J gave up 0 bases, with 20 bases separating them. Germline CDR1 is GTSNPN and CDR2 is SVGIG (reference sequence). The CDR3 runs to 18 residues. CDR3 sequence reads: CAWSPPRWTATNTGELFF. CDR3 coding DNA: TGTGCCTGGAGCCCACCCCGATGGACGGCCACGAACACCGGGGAGCTGTTTTTT.

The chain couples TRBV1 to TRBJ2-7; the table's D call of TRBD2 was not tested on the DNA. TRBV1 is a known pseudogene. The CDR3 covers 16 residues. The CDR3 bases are TGCACCAGCAGCCAAGATCGGGGGACTAGCCGTCACGAGCAGTACTTC. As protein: CTSSQDRGTSRHEQYF.

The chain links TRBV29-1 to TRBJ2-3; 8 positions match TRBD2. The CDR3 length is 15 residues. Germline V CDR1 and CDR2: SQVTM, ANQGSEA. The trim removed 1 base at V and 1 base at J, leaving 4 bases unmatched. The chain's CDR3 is CSVEVNGRGTDTQYF. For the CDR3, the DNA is TGCAGCGTTGAAGTCAACGGGAGGGGCACAGATACGCAGTATTTT.

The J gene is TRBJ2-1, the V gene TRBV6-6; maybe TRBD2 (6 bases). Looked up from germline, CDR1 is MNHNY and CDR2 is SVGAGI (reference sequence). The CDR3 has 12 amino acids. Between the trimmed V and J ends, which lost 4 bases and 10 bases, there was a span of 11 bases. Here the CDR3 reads CASSFPSEEQFF. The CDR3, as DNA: TGTGCCAGCAGTTTCCCTAGCGAGGAGCAGTTCTTC.

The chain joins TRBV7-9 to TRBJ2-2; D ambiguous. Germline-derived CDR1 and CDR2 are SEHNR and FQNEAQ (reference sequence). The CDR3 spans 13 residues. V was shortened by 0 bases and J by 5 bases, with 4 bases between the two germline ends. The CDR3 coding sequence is TGTGCCAGCAGCTTAGCGTCTACCGGGGAGCTGTTTTTT. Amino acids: CASSLASTGELFF. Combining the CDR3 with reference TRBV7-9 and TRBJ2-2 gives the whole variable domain DTGVSQNPRHKITKRGQNVTFRCDPISEHNRLYWYRQTLGQGPEFLTYFQNEAQLEKSRLLSDRFSAERPKGSFSTLEIQRTEQGDSAMYLCASSLASTGELFFGEGSRLTVL.

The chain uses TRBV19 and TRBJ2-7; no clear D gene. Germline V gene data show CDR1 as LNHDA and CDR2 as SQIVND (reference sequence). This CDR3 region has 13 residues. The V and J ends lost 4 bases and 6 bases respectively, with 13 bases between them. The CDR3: CASSTSPKAEQYF. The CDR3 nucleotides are TGTGCCAGTAGTACATCCCCGAAAGCCGAGCAGTACTTC.